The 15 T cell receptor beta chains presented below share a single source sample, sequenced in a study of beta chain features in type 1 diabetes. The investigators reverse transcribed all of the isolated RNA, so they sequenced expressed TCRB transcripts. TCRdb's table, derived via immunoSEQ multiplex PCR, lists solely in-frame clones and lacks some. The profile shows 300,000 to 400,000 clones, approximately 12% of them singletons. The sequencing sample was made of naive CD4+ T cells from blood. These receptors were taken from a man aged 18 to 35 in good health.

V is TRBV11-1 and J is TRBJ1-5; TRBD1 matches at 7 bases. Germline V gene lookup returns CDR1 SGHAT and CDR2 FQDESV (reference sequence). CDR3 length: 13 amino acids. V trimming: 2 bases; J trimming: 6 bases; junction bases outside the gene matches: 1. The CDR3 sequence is CASSLWDSQPQHF. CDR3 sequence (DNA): TGTGCCAGCAGCTTATGGGACAGTCAGCCCCAGCATTTT.

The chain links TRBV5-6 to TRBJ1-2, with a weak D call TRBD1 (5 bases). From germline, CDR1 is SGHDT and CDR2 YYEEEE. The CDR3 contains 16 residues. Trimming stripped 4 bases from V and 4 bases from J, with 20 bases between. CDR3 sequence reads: CASSLMEGRNPYGYTF. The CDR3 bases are TGTGCCAGCAGCCTTATGGAGGGACGGAATCCCTATGGCTACACCTTC.

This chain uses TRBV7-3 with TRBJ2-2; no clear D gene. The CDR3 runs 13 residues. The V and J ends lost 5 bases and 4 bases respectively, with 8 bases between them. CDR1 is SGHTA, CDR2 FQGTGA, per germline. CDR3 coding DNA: TGTGCCAGCAGCCGGTCGGGCACCGGGGAGCTGTTTTTT. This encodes CASSRSGTGELFF.

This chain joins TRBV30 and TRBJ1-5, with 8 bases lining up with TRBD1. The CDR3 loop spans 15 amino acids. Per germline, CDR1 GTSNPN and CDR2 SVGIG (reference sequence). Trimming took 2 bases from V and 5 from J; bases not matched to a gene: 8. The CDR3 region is CAWSLTGATHQPQHF. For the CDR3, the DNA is TGTGCCTGGAGTTTGACAGGGGCAACCCATCAGCCCCAGCATTTT.

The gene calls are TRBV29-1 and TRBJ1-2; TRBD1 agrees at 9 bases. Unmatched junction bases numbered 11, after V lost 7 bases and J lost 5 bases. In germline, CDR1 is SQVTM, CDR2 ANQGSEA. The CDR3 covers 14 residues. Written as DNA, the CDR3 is TGCAGCGCCCTAGGGGACAGGGATCCATATGGCTACACCTTC. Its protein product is CSALGDRDPYGYTF.

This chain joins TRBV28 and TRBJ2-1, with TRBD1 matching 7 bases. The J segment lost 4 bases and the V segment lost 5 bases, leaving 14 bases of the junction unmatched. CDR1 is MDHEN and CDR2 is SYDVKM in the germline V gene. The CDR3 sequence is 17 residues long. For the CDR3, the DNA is TGTGCCAGCAGTCGACCACGGGACAGATGGGGTTACAATGAGCAGTTCTTC. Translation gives CASSRPRDRWGYNEQFF.

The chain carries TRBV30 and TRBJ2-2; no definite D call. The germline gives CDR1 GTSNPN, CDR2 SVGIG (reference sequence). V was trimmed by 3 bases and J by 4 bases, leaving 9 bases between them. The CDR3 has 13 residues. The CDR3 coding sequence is TGTGCCTGGAGCGAGAGTTTCACCGGGGAGCTGTTTTTT. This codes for CAWSESFTGELFF. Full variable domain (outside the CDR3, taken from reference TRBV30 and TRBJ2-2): SQTIHQWPATLVQPVGSPLSLECTVEGTSNPNLYWYRQAAGRGLQLLFYSVGIGQISSEVPQNLSASRPQDRQFILSSKKLLLSDSGFYLCAWSESFTGELFFGEGSRLTVL.

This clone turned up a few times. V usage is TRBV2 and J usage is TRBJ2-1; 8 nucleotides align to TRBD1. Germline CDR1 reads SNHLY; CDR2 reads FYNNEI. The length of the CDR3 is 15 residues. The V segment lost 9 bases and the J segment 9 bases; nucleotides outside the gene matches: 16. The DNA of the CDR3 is TGTGCCAGGAGAACCCCGGGACAGGTAAGGTTTGAGCAGTTCTTC. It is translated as CARRTPGQVRFEQFF.

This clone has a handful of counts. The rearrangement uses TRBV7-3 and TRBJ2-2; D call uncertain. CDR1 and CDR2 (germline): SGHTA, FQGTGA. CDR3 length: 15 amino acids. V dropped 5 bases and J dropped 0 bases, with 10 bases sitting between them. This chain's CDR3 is CASSPGFANTGELFF. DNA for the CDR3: TGTGCCAGCAGCCCCGGGTTCGCGAACACCGGGGAGCTGTTTTTT. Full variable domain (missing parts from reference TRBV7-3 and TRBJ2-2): GAGVSQTPSNKVTEKGKYVELRCDPISGHTALYWYRQSLGQGPEFLIYFQGTGAADDSGLPNDRFFAVRPEGSVSTLKIQRTERGDSAVYLCASSPGFANTGELFFGEGSRLTVL.

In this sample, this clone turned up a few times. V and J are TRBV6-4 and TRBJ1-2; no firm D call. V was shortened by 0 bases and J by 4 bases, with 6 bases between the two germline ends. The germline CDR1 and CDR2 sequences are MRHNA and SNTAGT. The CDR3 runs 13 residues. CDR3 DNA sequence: TGTGCCAGCAGTGACTCCGGAGGCTATGGCTACACCTTC. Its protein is CASSDSGGYGYTF.

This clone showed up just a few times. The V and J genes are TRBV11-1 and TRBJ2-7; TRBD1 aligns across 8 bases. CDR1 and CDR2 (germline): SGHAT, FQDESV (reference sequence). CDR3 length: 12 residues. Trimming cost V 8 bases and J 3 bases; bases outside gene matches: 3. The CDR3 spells CASLDRGYEQYF. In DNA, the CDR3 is TGTGCCAGCCTTGACAGGGGCTACGAGCAGTACTTC.

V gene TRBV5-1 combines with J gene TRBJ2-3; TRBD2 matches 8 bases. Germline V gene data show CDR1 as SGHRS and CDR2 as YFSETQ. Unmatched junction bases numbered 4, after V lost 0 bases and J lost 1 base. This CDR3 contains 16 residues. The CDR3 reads CASSLVPTSGTDTQYF. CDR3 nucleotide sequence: TGCGCCAGCAGCTTGGTTCCGACTAGCGGCACAGATACGCAGTATTTT. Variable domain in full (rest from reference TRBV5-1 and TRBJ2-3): KAGVTQTPRYLIKTRGQQVTLSCSPISGHRSVSWYQQTPGQGLQFLFEYFSETQRNKGNFPGRFSGRQFSNSRSEMNVSTLELGDSALYLCASSLVPTSGTDTQYFGPGTRLTVL.

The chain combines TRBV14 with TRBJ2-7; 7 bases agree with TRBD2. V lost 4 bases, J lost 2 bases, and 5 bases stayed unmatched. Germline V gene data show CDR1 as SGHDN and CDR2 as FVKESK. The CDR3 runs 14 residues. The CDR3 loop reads CASSRMTSPYEQYF. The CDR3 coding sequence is TGTGCCAGCAGCCGTATGACTAGCCCCTACGAGCAGTACTTC.

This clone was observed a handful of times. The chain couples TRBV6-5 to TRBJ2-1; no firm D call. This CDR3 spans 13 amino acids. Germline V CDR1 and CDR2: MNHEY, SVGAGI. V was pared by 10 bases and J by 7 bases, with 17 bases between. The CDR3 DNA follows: TGTGCCACCCGTCAATCGAACAGTAATGAGCAGTTCTTC. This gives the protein CATRQSNSNEQFF.

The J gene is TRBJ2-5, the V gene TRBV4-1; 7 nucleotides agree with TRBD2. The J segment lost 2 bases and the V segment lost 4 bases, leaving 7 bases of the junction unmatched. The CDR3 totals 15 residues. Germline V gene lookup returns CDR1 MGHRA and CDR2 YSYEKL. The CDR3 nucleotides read TGCGCCAGCAGCCTCAGCGGGGTCCGTCAAGAGACCCAGTACTTC. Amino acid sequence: CASSLSGVRQETQYF.